The subject of this entry is one T cell receptor beta chain. This record comes from a study of blood T cell repertoires in COVID-19. The V segment lost 2 bases and the J segment 3 bases; nucleotides outside the gene matches: 10. The length of the CDR3 is 18 residues. The V gene's germline CDR1 is SGHTA and CDR2 FQGNSA. Data came from immunoSEQ multiplex PCR; TCRdb stores just in-frame clones and leaves some out. This sample has around 700,000 clones, with about nine tenths found just once. The chain has TRBV7-2 and TRBJ1-3; 10 positions match TRBD1. Source material: peripheral blood. The receptor was derived from a woman in her late teens or twenties with acute or convalescent COVID-19. The CDR3 region is CASSLMGQGREGGNTIYF. CDR3 DNA sequence: TGTGCCAGCAGCTTAATGGGACAGGGGAGGGAGGGTGGAAACACCATATATTTT.